This is a list of T cell receptor beta chains from one sample in a study of blood T cells in healthy people across ages. TCRdb analysed the 5' RACE reads with MiXCR anew, one entry per CDR3 protein. The repertoire holds over a million distinct CDR3 sequences, with 42% as singletons. Sequencing input: blood. These receptors were obtained from a young woman in good health. Each CDR3 is given with its conserved first and last residue. Each record gives: clone size, J gene, V gene, D gene, CDR3 DNA, CDR3 protein. The D gene is left open where the match is weak. Rows may omit the clone size; those that give it use once, few, many or a size class.

clone_size: .
j_call: TRBJ2-4
v_call: TRBV21-1
d_call: .
cdr3_nt: TGTGCCAGCAGCCGAGCGGTCGAGGCGGACTTCATCAAAAACATTCAGTACTTC
cdr3_aa: CASSRAVEADFIKNIQYF

clone_size: .
j_call: TRBJ2-5
v_call: TRBV6-1
d_call: .
cdr3_nt: TGTGCCAGCAGACCCACTGAAGGCCAGCCCCGGTTACCCGGTGGCAGAGAGACCCAGTACTTC
cdr3_aa: CASRPTEGQPRLPGGRETQYF

clone_size: once
j_call: TRBJ1-6
v_call: TRBV6-5
d_call: .
cdr3_nt: TGTGCCAGCAGTTACTCGAGCCGGGGGCGTCTTCCCAATTCACCCCTCCACTTT
cdr3_aa: CASSYSSRGRLPNSPLHF

clone_size: .
j_call: TRBJ2-7
v_call: TRBV7-2
d_call: .
cdr3_nt: TGTGCCAGCAGCCTGAAGGGTGGTTCGAACAATGAGCAGTACTTC
cdr3_aa: CASSLKGGSNNEQYF

clone_size: .
j_call: TRBJ2-7
v_call: TRBV7-2
d_call: TRBD2
cdr3_nt: TGTGCCAGCAGCTTATCGAGTAGCGGGAACAGAAGAGGTGGGGACGAGCAGTACTTC
cdr3_aa: CASSLSSSGNRRGGDEQYF

clone_size: .
j_call: TRBJ2-5
v_call: TRBV20-1
d_call: .
cdr3_nt: TGCAGTGCTAGTTTGCCAGGGACCAACAAAGAGACCCAGTACTTC
cdr3_aa: CSASLPGTNKETQYF

clone_size: .
j_call: TRBJ2-2
v_call: TRBV27
d_call: TRBD2
cdr3_nt: TGTGCCAGCAGTTTTATCAGCGGGAGTAGGACCGGGGAGCTGTTTTTT
cdr3_aa: CASSFISGSRTGELFF

clone_size: .
j_call: TRBJ2-3
v_call: TRBV12-3/TRBV12-4
d_call: .
cdr3_nt: TGTGCCAGCAGTTTAGTCAACAGCCATACGCAGTATTTT
cdr3_aa: CASSLVNSHTQYF

clone_size: few
j_call: TRBJ2-1
v_call: TRBV6-4
d_call: TRBD2
cdr3_nt: TGTGCCAGCAGTGACCGCGGACTAGCGGGAGGTGGTCTCCTCTCCTACAATGAGCAGTTCTTC
cdr3_aa: CASSDRGLAGGGLLSYNEQFF

clone_size: .
j_call: TRBJ2-7
v_call: TRBV6-6
d_call: TRBD2
cdr3_nt: TGTGCCAGCAGTTACGTCTCGGGAGGGAACAATGAGCAGTACTTC
cdr3_aa: CASSYVSGGNNEQYF

clone_size: .
j_call: TRBJ2-3
v_call: TRBV10-3
d_call: .
cdr3_nt: TGTGCCATCAGGACAGCTAACACAGATACGCAGTATTTT
cdr3_aa: CAIRTANTDTQYF

clone_size: .
j_call: TRBJ2-3
v_call: TRBV20-1
d_call: .
cdr3_nt: TGCAGTCCTCGAGGCGGAGCGCAGTATTTT
cdr3_aa: CSPRGGAQYF

clone_size: .
j_call: TRBJ2-5
v_call: TRBV29-1
d_call: TRBD2
cdr3_nt: TGCAGCGTGGGGGGGGGATATGGCCAAGAGACCCAGTACTTC
cdr3_aa: CSVGGGYGQETQYF

clone_size: .
j_call: TRBJ1-5
v_call: TRBV12-3/TRBV12-4
d_call: .
cdr3_nt: TGTGCCAGCAGTTTAGCTTCGGAAAATCAGCCCCAGCATTTT
cdr3_aa: CASSLASENQPQHF

clone_size: few
j_call: TRBJ2-7
v_call: TRBV29-1
d_call: TRBD1
cdr3_nt: TGCAGCGCTCAGACAGGGTCAGACTACGAGCAGTACTTC
cdr3_aa: CSAQTGSDYEQYF

clone_size: once
j_call: TRBJ2-7
v_call: TRBV18
d_call: .
cdr3_nt: TGTGCCAGCTCACCTAGTGTAACACTCCACGAGCAGTACTTC
cdr3_aa: CASSPSVTLHEQYF

clone_size: many
j_call: TRBJ2-7
v_call: TRBV10-3
d_call: .
cdr3_nt: TGTGCCATCAGGGCAGGGGATCGGTACGAGCAGTACTTC
cdr3_aa: CAIRAGDRYEQYF

clone_size: .
j_call: TRBJ2-6
v_call: TRBV7-9
d_call: .
cdr3_nt: TGTGCCAGCAGTATAGCCCAGGCGCCTGGGGCCAACGTCCTGACTTTC
cdr3_aa: CASSIAQAPGANVLTF

clone_size: .
j_call: TRBJ1-5
v_call: TRBV20-1
d_call: .
cdr3_nt: TGCAGTGCTAGAGGGACCGGGACAATTAATCAGCCCCAGCATTTT
cdr3_aa: CSARGTGTINQPQHF

clone_size: few
j_call: TRBJ2-3
v_call: TRBV27
d_call: .
cdr3_nt: TGTGCCAGCACCCCAGGAGATTGGACAGCCAGCACAGATACGCAGTATTTT
cdr3_aa: CASTPGDWTASTDTQYF

clone_size: .
j_call: TRBJ2-1
v_call: TRBV27
d_call: .
cdr3_nt: TGTGCCAGCAGTTTAGGGTCGAGCGTTTACTACAATGAGCAGTTCTTC
cdr3_aa: CASSLGSSVYYNEQFF

clone_size: .
j_call: TRBJ1-2
v_call: TRBV12-3/TRBV12-4
d_call: .
cdr3_nt: TGTGCCAGCAGTTTAACCTCAGGGGGCTACACCTTC
cdr3_aa: CASSLTSGGYTF

clone_size: few
j_call: TRBJ2-7
v_call: TRBV7-2
d_call: .
cdr3_nt: TGTGCCAGCAGCTTAGGGTCTTCGATCTACGAGCAGTACTTC
cdr3_aa: CASSLGSSIYEQYF

clone_size: once
j_call: TRBJ2-7
v_call: TRBV27
d_call: TRBD1
cdr3_nt: TGTGCCAGCAGTCCATATGGGACAGGGATCCACGAGCAGTACTTC
cdr3_aa: CASSPYGTGIHEQYF